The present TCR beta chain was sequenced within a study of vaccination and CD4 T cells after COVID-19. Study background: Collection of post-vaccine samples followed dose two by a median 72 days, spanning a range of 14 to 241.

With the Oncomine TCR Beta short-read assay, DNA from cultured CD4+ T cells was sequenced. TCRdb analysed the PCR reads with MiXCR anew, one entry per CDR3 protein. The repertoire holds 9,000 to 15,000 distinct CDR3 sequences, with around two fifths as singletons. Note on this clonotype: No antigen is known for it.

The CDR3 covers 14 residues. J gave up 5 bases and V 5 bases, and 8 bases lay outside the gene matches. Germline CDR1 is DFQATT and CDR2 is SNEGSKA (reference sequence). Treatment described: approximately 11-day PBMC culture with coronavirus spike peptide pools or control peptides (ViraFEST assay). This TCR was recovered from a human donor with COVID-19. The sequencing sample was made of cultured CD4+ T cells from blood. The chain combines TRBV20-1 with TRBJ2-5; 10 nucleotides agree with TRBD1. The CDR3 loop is CSAPDRGLRETQYF. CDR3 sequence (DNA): TGCAGTGCTCCCGACAGGGGGCTGAGGGAGACCCAGTACTTC.